These 8 T cell receptor beta chains were sequenced from one sample in a study of T cell responses to AZD1222 COVID-19 vaccine. Sequencing was performed with immunoSEQ multiplex PCR; in TCRdb, only in-frame clones are kept and a portion is missing. Of 130,000 to 150,000 clones detected, about 81% appear once; the ten largest clones hold 3.5% to 5%. The sequencing used peripheral blood, collected on day 0 of MenACWY control vaccination. These receptors were obtained from an adult in good health.

The V gene is TRBV6-5, the J gene TRBJ1-2; TRBD1 matches at 9 bases. V shed 2 bases, J shed 8 bases, and the junction held 9 bases outside the gene matches. CDR1 and CDR2 (germline): MNHEY, SVGAGI. The CDR3 is 15 amino acids. CDR3 amino acids: CASSYLTGGALGYTF. DNA for the CDR3: TGTGCCAGCAGTTACCTAACAGGGGGCGCGTTGGGCTACACCTTC.

The V gene is TRBV6-5, the J gene TRBJ2-1, with D possibly TRBD1 on 6 matching bases. Deletions cut 2 bases from V and 0 bases from J, with 11 bases between. The CDR3 is made up of 16 amino acids. Germline V gene lookup returns CDR1 MNHEY and CDR2 SVGAGI. DNA for the CDR3: TGTGCCAGCAGTTACGGCGACAGGTACTCCTACAATGAGCAGTTCTTC. This codes for CASSYGDRYSYNEQFF.

The chain is built from TRBV7-6 and TRBJ1-1, with D possibly matching TRBD1 (5 bases). The V and J ends lost 5 bases and 1 base respectively, with 14 bases between them. Germline V gives CDR1 SGHVS, CDR2 FNYEAQ. The CDR3 has 15 residues. CDR3 protein: CASSPRTDKNTEAFF. CDR3 DNA sequence: TGTGCCAGCAGCCCGAGGACGGACAAGAACACTGAAGCTTTCTTT.

CDR3 DNA sequence: TGCGCCAGCAGTTATAACATGAACACTGAAGCTTTCTTT. This gives the protein CASSYNMNTEAFF. The rearrangement joins TRBV5-1 to TRBJ1-1, with D unclear. Germline CDR1 SGHRS, CDR2 YFSETQ. The V end lost 5 bases, the J end lost 0 bases, and 8 bases lay between the germline ends. The CDR3 totals 13 residues.

In its sample, this clone was seen once. This sequence joins TRBV2 and TRBJ1-1; D is ambiguous. V gave up 4 bases and J gave up 0 bases, with 6 bases separating them. Germline V CDR1 and CDR2: SNHLY, FYNNEI. CDR3 length: 13 residues. CDR3 loop: CASSVRVNTEAFF. The DNA for the CDR3 is TGTGCCAGCAGTGTAAGGGTGAACACTGAAGCTTTCTTT.

The chain couples TRBV5-1 to TRBJ1-1; no definite D call. The CDR3 consists of 13 residues. Trimming shortened V by 2 bases and J by 1 base, and 6 bases separated the two germline ends. Germline V gene sequence: CDR1 SGHRS, CDR2 YFSETQ. DNA of the CDR3: TGCGCCAGCAGCTTTACAGCGAACACTGAAGCTTTCTTT. This translates into CASSFTANTEAFF.

The V and J genes are TRBV19 and TRBJ2-6, with no clear D. CDR1 is LNHDA and CDR2 is SQIVND in the germline V gene (reference sequence). This CDR3 spans 13 amino acids. Trimming stripped 6 bases from V and 2 bases from J, with 5 bases between. The DNA of the CDR3 is TGTGCCAGTAGCAAAACTGGGGCCAACGTCCTGACTTTC. It translates to CASSKTGANVLTF.

V gene TRBV3-1 (or the pseudogene TRBV3-2) combines with J gene TRBJ2-2; the D is unclear. CDR1 and CDR2 from the germline V gene are LGHDT and YNNKEL (reference sequence). The CDR3 is 14 amino acids. The V end was cut by 1 base, the J end by 6 bases, with 9 bases between. The DNA of the CDR3 is TGTGCCAGCAGCCAAGGAAGGGTTGCCGGGGAGCTGTTTTTT. Protein sequence: CASSQGRVAGELFF.